This record concerns one T cell receptor beta chain sequence. In germline, CDR1 is LNHDA, CDR2 SQIVND (reference sequence). J was trimmed by 5 bases and V by 6 bases; bases with no gene match: 2. CDR3 length: 13 residues. The authors' processing: It was from reference gene primer amplification that nucleated cell counts were estimated. Profiling relied on immunoSEQ multiplex PCR, and the TCRdb table lists in-frame clones only, not all of them. The DNA gave D and trimming, while V, J and clone size come from that table. Of approximately 49,000 clones in the sample, under 70% were seen once. This sample is drawn from a study of blood T cell repertoires in COVID-19.

V gene TRBV19 combines with J gene TRBJ1-5, with 9 nucleotides matching TRBD1. The clonotype was recovered from a woman aged 70-85 years with acute or convalescent COVID-19. The specimen sequenced was peripheral blood. The CDR3 DNA reads TGTGCCAGTAGCAGGACAGGGGATCAGCCCCAGCATTTT. Encoded protein: CASSRTGDQPQHF.